Each of the 26 T cell receptor beta chains below was sequenced from the same sample in a study of T cells after yellow fever vaccination. TCRdb called the 5' RACE reads again in MiXCR, with one record for every CDR3 protein. Altogether fewer than 650,000 distinct CDR3 sequences are present, 20% to 25% being singletons, with the ten largest covering approximately 16%. The source material was PBMCs, sampled approximately 22 days after the first yellow fever vaccination. The receptors originated from a man younger than 35 who received the YFV17D yellow fever vaccine.

This clonotype appeared once. This chain connects TRBV2 to TRBJ1-4; 7 positions match TRBD1. Germline V gives CDR1 SNHLY, CDR2 FYNNEI. With 4 bases clipped from V and 5 bases from J, the junction kept 7 bases outside the gene matches. This CDR3 is 15 amino acids long. CDR3 nucleotides: TGTGCCAGCAGTGTTTCAAAGGGGGCGAATGAAAAACTGTTTTTT. This codes for CASSVSKGANEKLFF.

This chain connects TRBV27 to TRBJ2-2; 7 nucleotides line up with TRBD1. Losses at the gene ends were 2 bases for V and 5 bases for J; bases not matched to a gene: 5. Germline-derived CDR1 and CDR2 are MNHEY and SMNVEV (reference sequence). The CDR3 totals 15 residues. CDR3 sequence: CASSLNRGQTGELFF. The CDR3 DNA follows: TGTGCCAGCAGTTTAAACAGGGGTCAGACCGGGGAGCTGTTTTTT.

With respect to this clonotype: Being one base from a much bigger clone, this may be a read error. J is TRBJ2-5 and V is TRBV18; 8 bases are a match to TRBD1. Trimming cost V 4 bases and J 3 bases; bases outside gene matches: 4. CDR3 length equals 14 residues. Germline V gene data show CDR1 as KGHSH and CDR2 as LQKENI. The chain's CDR3 is CASSLDRAEETQYF. DNA of the CDR3: TGTGCCAGCTCACTGGACAGGGCGGAAGAGACCCAGTACTTC.

The chain combines TRBV7-6 with TRBJ2-7; the D is unclear. Trimming left V 4 bases short and J 1 base short, with 8 bases between. Per the germline V gene, CDR1 is SGHVS and CDR2 is FNYEAQ. The CDR3 has 13 amino acids. The DNA for the CDR3 is TGTGCCAGCAGCTCTGACCCGTCCTACGAGCAGTACTTC. Translation: CASSSDPSYEQYF. The variable domain in full, with the rest retrieved from reference TRBV7-6 and TRBJ2-7, is GAGVSQSPRYKVTKRGQDVALRCDPISGHVSLYWYRQALGQGPEFLTYFNYEAQQDKSGLPNDRFSAERPEGSISTLTIQRTEQRDSAMYRCASSSDPSYEQYFGPGTRLTVT.

The chain has TRBV12-3 or TRBV12-4 and TRBJ2-3, with 8 bases aligning to TRBD1. J lost 6 bases, V lost 5 bases, and 10 bases had no gene match. This CDR3 comprises 15 residues. The chain's CDR3 is CASSQGAGRRDTQYF. The CDR3 DNA follows: TGTGCCAGCAGTCAGGGGGCAGGGCGTAGGGATACGCAGTATTTT.

This clonotype was picked up a small number of times. This chain joins TRBV6-2 or TRBV6-3 and TRBJ2-5; TRBD1 matches 7 bases. This CDR3 has 16 residues. Germline CDR1 reads MNHEY; CDR2 reads SVGEGT. The junction had 7 bases not matched to a gene; V was cut back by 0 bases and J by 3 bases. CDR3 bases: TGTGCCAGCAGTTACTCCCTCCGGGACAGTGAAGAGACCCAGTACTTC. It specifies CASSYSLRDSEETQYF.

The rearrangement joins TRBV11-2 to TRBJ2-3; no reliable D call. Germline V gene data show CDR1 as SGHAT and CDR2 as FQNNGV. V dropped 0 bases and J dropped 0 bases, with 10 bases sitting between them. The CDR3 totals 16 residues. CDR3 in DNA: TGTGCCAGCAGCTTAGAGACTTCTACTAGCACAGATACGCAGTATTTT. It encodes CASSLETSTSTDTQYF.

The chain links TRBV7-9 to TRBJ2-7; no definite D call. V lost 4 bases and J lost 2, with 12 bases in between. Germline assignment: CDR1 SEHNR and CDR2 FQNEAQ (reference sequence). CDR3 length equals 14 residues. CDR3 protein: CASSSARRTYEQYV. CDR3 DNA sequence: TGTGCCAGCAGCTCGGCCAGGCGTACCTACGAGCAGTACGTC.

This clonotype turned up a few times. The rearrangement uses TRBV7-2 and TRBJ2-3, with D unresolved. The CDR3 runs 10 residues. V was clipped by 8 bases and J by 2 bases, with 2 bases between them. Germline V gives CDR1 SGHTA, CDR2 FQGNSA. The CDR3 nucleotides read TGTGCCAGCGTCACAGATACGCAGTATTTT. Translated, it gives CASVTDTQYF.

This clonotype was seen a handful of times. The V call is TRBV5-1, the J call TRBJ1-1; D gene ambiguous. Germline values: CDR1 SGHRS, CDR2 YFSETQ. There are 14 residues in the CDR3. Trimming pared 4 bases from V and 4 bases from J, leaving 14 bases between. As DNA, the CDR3 is TGCGCCAGCAGCGCAGAGGAGGGTGGCACTGAAGCTTTCTTT. Amino acid sequence: CASSAEEGGTEAFF.

The chain is built from TRBV20-1 and TRBJ2-7; 10 bases match TRBD2. The CDR3 covers 14 residues. After removal of 4 bases from V and 2 bases from J, the junction contained 5 bases not matched to a gene. CDR1 is DFQATT and CDR2 is SNEGSKA in the germline V gene (reference sequence). CDR3 DNA: TGCAGTGCTACGGGGACTAGCGCTACCTACGAGCAGTACGTC. Translating it yields CSATGTSATYEQYV.

This rearrangement joins TRBV4-1 to TRBJ1-1, with D unresolved. The CDR3 is 14 residues long. V shed 1 base and J shed 5 bases, with 11 bases lying between them. CDR1 is MGHRA and CDR2 is YSYEKL in the germline V gene. For the CDR3, the DNA is TGCGCCAGCAGCCAAGTGAGTGCGGTAACTGAAGCTTTCTTT. This encodes CASSQVSAVTEAFF.

This chain connects TRBV20-1 to TRBJ2-7, with 7 nucleotides matching TRBD1. The CDR3 runs to 13 residues. Per germline, CDR1 DFQATT and CDR2 SNEGSKA (reference sequence). Losses at the gene ends were 1 base for V and 7 bases for J; bases not matched to a gene: 7. The CDR3 bases are TGCAGTGCTAGAGGGGTGACAGGGCGGGAGCAGTACTTC. Protein product: CSARGVTGREQYF.

The chain carries TRBV11-2 and TRBJ2-5; D tentatively reads TRBD1 or TRBD2 (5 bases each). Trimming pared 6 bases from V and 1 base from J, leaving 18 bases between. The CDR3 is made up of 16 amino acids. Germline CDR1 reads SGHAT; CDR2 reads FQNNGV. The CDR3 DNA sequence: TGTGCCAGCAGACCCCTCAACTCGGGACGCCAAGAGACCCAGTACTTC. Translated, it gives CASRPLNSGRQETQYF. The whole variable domain, remainder taken from reference TRBV11-2 and TRBJ2-5, is EAGVAQSPRYKIIEKRQSVAFWCNPISGHATLYWYQQILGQGPKLLIQFQNNGVVDDSQLPKDRFSAERLKGVDSTLKIQPAKLEDSAVYLCASRPLNSGRQETQYFGPGTRLLVL.

The rearrangement joins TRBV27 to TRBJ2-5; the match to TRBD1 covers 7 bases. From germline, CDR1 is MNHEY and CDR2 SMNVEV (reference sequence). CDR3 size: 17 residues. V was clipped by 6 bases and J by 1 base; unmatched bases: 14. CDR3 loop: CASSRKSTGHPQETQYF. CDR3 coding DNA: TGTGCCAGCAGCCGAAAGTCGACAGGGCACCCCCAAGAGACCCAGTACTTC.

A few counts support this clonotype. The V gene is TRBV12-3 or TRBV12-4, the J gene TRBJ2-3; TRBD2 agrees at 8 bases. V lost 3 bases to trimming and J lost 2 bases; unmatched junction nucleotides: 7. This CDR3 spans 16 amino acids. Written as DNA, the CDR3 is TGTGCCAGCAGTTTCCTCGCGGGGGGATTCACAGATACGCAGTATTTT. Translating gives CASSFLAGGFTDTQYF.

This rearrangement joins TRBV20-1 to TRBJ1-4; D may be TRBD1 (6 bases). Looked up from germline, CDR1 is DFQATT and CDR2 is SNEGSKA (reference sequence). V was pared by 5 bases and J by 2 bases, with 12 bases between. There are 14 residues in the CDR3. CDR3 DNA sequence: TGCAGTGCTGGAACAGGGAGCACTAATGAAAAACTGTTTTTT. It translates to CSAGTGSTNEKLFF.

This chain uses TRBV27 with TRBJ2-2; D remains ambiguous. V lost 6 bases, J lost 7 bases, and 12 bases lay in between. This CDR3 is 13 amino acids long. Per germline, CDR1 MNHEY and CDR2 SMNVEV (reference sequence). The CDR3 sequence is CASSPSIGGELFF. The CDR3 DNA follows: TGTGCCAGCAGCCCATCAATTGGCGGGGAGCTGTTTTTT.

This clonotype was seen more than once but under ten times. The V gene is TRBV20-1, the J gene TRBJ2-5; tentatively, D is TRBD2 (5 bases). CDR1 is DFQATT and CDR2 is SNEGSKA in the germline V gene (reference sequence). The CDR3 has 14 amino acids. The V gene lost 7 bases and the J gene lost 4 bases, with 19 bases spanning the gap. The CDR3 region is CSGASSLVGETQYF. Here the CDR3 DNA reads TGCAGTGGGGCTAGCTCCTTAGTCGGAGAGACCCAGTACTTC.

The chain links TRBV2 to TRBJ1-4; D possibly corresponds to TRBD1 (5 bases). The CDR3 totals 15 residues. Germline V CDR1 and CDR2: SNHLY, FYNNEI. Trimming shortened V by 3 bases and J by 4 bases, and 12 bases separated the two germline ends. CDR3 DNA: TGTGCCAGCAGTGAGGCGGGACCGAGTAATGAAAAACTGTTTTTT. Amino acid sequence: CASSEAGPSNEKLFF.

The CDR3 loop reads CASSFSSDTDTQYF. In nucleotides, the CDR3 is TGCGCCAGCAGTTTCTCGTCGGACACAGATACGCAGTATTTT. This chain links TRBV5-1 with TRBJ2-3; no reliable D call. Germline CDR1 and CDR2: SGHRS and YFSETQ. Trimming cost V 5 bases and J 2 bases, with 12 bases left between them. The CDR3 has 14 amino acids.

For this clonotype: The junction shows a germline mismatch at one end, possibly a read error. The rearrangement links TRBV20-1 to TRBJ1-5; a weak D match, TRBD1 (6 bases). Germline CDR1 is DFQATT and CDR2 is SNEGSKA (reference sequence). The CDR3 runs 13 residues. The CDR3 region is CSARRQVNQPQPF. The CDR3 region has the DNA TGCAGTGCTAGGCGACAGGTCAATCAGCCCCAGCCTTTT.

This clonotype was counted a few times. This chain joins TRBV7-2 and TRBJ2-3; D may be TRBD2 (5 bases). This CDR3 has 17 residues. Trimming took 0 bases from V and 2 from J, leaving 15 bases between them. The germline gives CDR1 SGHTA, CDR2 FQGNSA. The CDR3 coding sequence is TGTGCCAGCAGCTTAGCGAGAATACTAGGGCCCACAGATACGCAGTATTTT. Translated, it gives CASSLARILGPTDTQYF.

This sequence joins TRBV6-1 and TRBJ2-7; D ambiguous. V was trimmed by 5 bases and J by 3 bases, leaving 11 bases between them. This CDR3 has 13 amino acids. The germline V gene encodes CDR1 MNHNS and CDR2 SASEGT. The CDR3 nucleotides read TGTGCCAGCAGTCAGCACAACCTCTACGAGCAGTACGTC. Translated, it gives CASSQHNLYEQYV.

The V gene is TRBV7-3, the J gene TRBJ2-7, with TRBD1 matching 11 bases. The CDR3 is made up of 14 amino acids. V dropped 6 bases and J dropped 5; count of bases not matched to a gene: 6. The germline gives CDR1 SGHTA, CDR2 FQGTGA. The CDR3 nucleotides are TGTGCCAGCAGTCCCGGACAGGGGGCAGACGAGCAGTACTTC. Its translation is CASSPGQGADEQYF.

A single count supports this clonotype. The chain recombines TRBV7-3 with TRBJ2-5; D may be TRBD2 (5 bases). Germline loops: CDR1 SGHTA, CDR2 FQGTGA. V gave up 3 bases and J gave up 7 bases, with 24 bases separating them. This CDR3 has 17 residues. The CDR3 DNA reads TGTGCCAGCAGCTTGCGGGCAGCTCTTGGCCAGTATGGGACCCAGTACTTC. This encodes CASSLRAALGQYGTQYF. The variable domain in full, completed from reference TRBV7-3 and TRBJ2-5, reads GAGVSQTPSNKVTEKGKYVELRCDPISGHTALYWYRQSLGQGPEFLIYFQGTGAADDSGLPNDRFFAVRPEGSVSTLKIQRTERGDSAVYLCASSLRAALGQYGTQYFGPGTRLLVL.